These 19 T cell receptor beta chains were all obtained from the same sample, sequenced in a study of blood T cells in healthy people across ages. Next came a second PCR, run for 7 to 11 cycles, which used a sample-barcoded 5' primer along with a J-beta primer mix. MiXCR was run by TCRdb on the 5' RACE reads, yielding one entry per CDR3 protein. The sample includes about 1.8 million distinct CDR3 sequences, approximately 50% of them seen just once. Sequenced input: blood. The receptors were gathered from a woman aged 35 to 49 in good health.

This chain connects TRBV6-2 or TRBV6-3 to TRBJ2-7; D might be TRBD1 (6 bases). The V end lost 2 bases, the J end lost 7 bases, and 9 bases lay between the germline ends. The CDR3 covers 12 residues. Germline values: CDR1 MNHEY, CDR2 SVGEGT. The CDR3 region has the DNA TGTGCCAGCAGTTACGCAAGGGGGGAGCAGTACTTC. This encodes CASSYARGEQYF.

The chain couples TRBV5-6 to TRBJ2-5; TRBD2 might be the D (7 bases). Per the germline V gene, CDR1 is SGHDT and CDR2 is YYEEEE. The CDR3 contains 17 residues. V lost 3 bases and J lost 4, with 22 bases in between. The DNA of the CDR3 is TGTGCCAGCAGCTACTTGGGTCTTACGGGGGGCCTAGAGACCCAGTACTTC. This sequence encodes CASSYLGLTGGLETQYF.

This clonotype came up a few times. J is TRBJ2-3 and V is TRBV4-1, with a possible D match to TRBD1 (5 bases). Germline V gene sequence: CDR1 MGHRA, CDR2 YSYEKL. The CDR3 runs 16 residues. V lost 1 base to trimming and J lost 2 bases, with 13 bases between them. For the CDR3, the DNA is TGCGCCAGCAGCCAAGGCGGACAATTCCTCACAGATACGCAGTATTTT. This encodes CASSQGGQFLTDTQYF.

The chain combines TRBV6-2 or TRBV6-3 with TRBJ2-3, with D perhaps matching TRBD2 (6 bases). CDR1 and CDR2 (germline): MNHEY, SVGEGT. This CDR3 spans 15 amino acids. Trimming cost V 6 bases and J 0 bases, with 13 bases left between them. CDR3 nucleotide sequence: TGTGCCAGCAGGAGACTAGGGGTGAGCACAGATACGCAGTATTTT. Protein product: CASRRLGVSTDTQYF.

V and J are TRBV19 and TRBJ2-1; possible D gene TRBD2, 6 bases. CDR1 and CDR2 from the germline V gene are LNHDA and SQIVND (reference sequence). The CDR3 is 14 residues long. The V gene lost 5 bases and the J gene lost 4 bases, with 12 bases spanning the gap. The CDR3 DNA reads as TGTGCCAGTAGTGGGCAACTAGCTTACAATGAGCAGTTCTTC. It yields the protein CASSGQLAYNEQFF.

The rearrangement links TRBV20-1 to TRBJ2-1; either TRBD1 or TRBD2 may supply D (5 bases each). In germline, CDR1 is DFQATT, CDR2 SNEGSKA (reference sequence). The CDR3 has 16 amino acids. Trimming stripped 5 bases from V and 0 bases from J, with 17 bases between. As DNA, the CDR3 is TGCAGTGCTGAGGGGCCCGTCGAGAGCTCCTACAATGAGCAGTTCTTC. Its protein is CSAEGPVESSYNEQFF.

As to this clonotype: One junction end does not reproduce the germline sequence, and a read error may be involved. The rearrangement links TRBV7-2 to TRBJ2-4; a weak D match, TRBD2 (5 bases). The CDR3 contains 13 residues. The germline gives CDR1 SGHTA, CDR2 FQGNSA. Here the CDR3 reads CASSLSEGYEQNF. Here the CDR3 DNA reads TGTGCCAGCAGCTTATCAGAGGGCTACGAGCAGAACTTC.

The CDR3 sequence is CASSQTGSSHEQYF. CDR3 DNA sequence: TGTGCCAGCAGCCAAACGGGGAGTTCGCACGAGCAGTACTTC. The chain combines TRBV28 with TRBJ2-7; TRBD2 might be the D (5 bases). Between the trimmed V and J ends, which lost 6 bases and 5 bases, there was a span of 17 bases. This CDR3 region has 14 residues. Germline assignment: CDR1 MDHEN and CDR2 SYDVKM. Full variable domain (outside the CDR3, taken from reference TRBV28 and TRBJ2-7): DVKVTQSSRYLVKRTGEKVFLECVQDMDHENMFWYRQDPGLGLRLIYFSYDVKMKEKGDIPEGYSVSREKKERFSLILESASTNQTSMYLCASSQTGSSHEQYFGPGTRLTVT.

This chain joins TRBV29-1 and TRBJ2-5; the match to TRBD2 covers 7 bases. CDR3 size: 13 residues. The junction had 5 bases not matched to a gene; V was cut back by 5 bases and J by 2 bases. CDR1 and CDR2 from the germline V gene are SQVTM and ANQGSEA. Written as DNA, the CDR3 is TGCAGCGTTAGGCGGGGGACTCAAGAGACCCAGTACTTC. Its protein is CSVRRGTQETQYF.

This clonotype was observed a single time. V gene TRBV12-3 or TRBV12-4 combines with J gene TRBJ1-5; 8 nucleotides line up with TRBD1. The CDR3 has 14 residues. The ends lost 4 bases at V and 5 bases at J; junction bases unmatched: 4. CDR3 sequence: CASSYTGGDQPQHF. DNA for the CDR3: TGTGCCAGCAGTTACACAGGGGGGGATCAGCCCCAGCATTTT.

The V call is TRBV25-1, the J call TRBJ2-7; D possibly uses TRBD1 or TRBD2 (5 bases each). The V gene lost 7 bases and the J gene lost 3 bases, with 13 bases spanning the gap. The CDR3 loop spans 13 amino acids. In germline, CDR1 is MGHDK, CDR2 SYGVNS. In DNA, the CDR3 is TGTGCCAGCAATTGGGACCGCGACTACGAGCAGTACTTC. As protein: CASNWDRDYEQYF.

The chain links TRBV12-3 or TRBV12-4 to TRBJ2-4; 11 nucleotides line up with TRBD1. The J call could be wrong; TRBJ2-7 is a better fit for the DNA end. The CDR3 sequence is 14 residues long. CDR3: CASCRGQGAYEQYF. The DNA for the CDR3 is TGTGCCAGCTGCCGGGGACAGGGGGCCTACGAGCAGTACTTC.

This chain connects TRBV11-2 to TRBJ2-5; perhaps TRBD1 as D (6 bases). The assigned J gene may be wrong: the sequence end matches TRBJ2-7 better. There are 15 residues in the CDR3. Germline CDR1 and CDR2: SGHAT and FQNNGV. CDR3 loop: CASSTRQALSYEQYF. As DNA, the CDR3 is TGTGCCAGCAGCACAAGACAGGCATTATCCTACGAGCAGTACTTC.

The chain recombines TRBV20-1 with TRBJ1-2; D remains ambiguous. The germline V and J ends were trimmed by 6 bases and 7 bases, with 18 bases remaining between them. The CDR3 extends over 13 amino acids. Germline V gene sequence: CDR1 DFQATT, CDR2 SNEGSKA (reference sequence). CDR3 protein: CSAERPGRIGYTF. The CDR3 DNA reads as TGCAGTGCGGAACGCCCCGGACGGATTGGCTACACCTTC.

The rearrangement uses TRBV4-3 and TRBJ2-5; D is possibly TRBD1 or TRBD2 (5 bases each). Germline V gene data show CDR1 as LGHNA and CDR2 as YSLEER. This CDR3 has 12 amino acids. The V end was cut by 2 bases, the J end by 11 bases, with 12 bases between. The CDR3 reads CASSQWGNEQYF. CDR3 DNA: TGCGCCAGCAGCCAATGGGGGAATGAGCAGTACTTC.

This clonotype occurred many times. CDR3 loop: CASSPGGGTEAFF. The CDR3 bases are TGCGCCAGCAGCCCCGGAGGGGGCACTGAAGCTTTCTTT. The chain links TRBV5-1 to TRBJ1-1, with D possibly TRBD1 on 6 matching bases. In germline, CDR1 is SGHRS, CDR2 YFSETQ. V lost 4 bases to trimming and J lost 4 bases, with 11 bases between them. CDR3 length equals 13 residues. Full variable domain (remainder filled in from reference TRBV5-1 and TRBJ1-1): KAGVTQTPRYLIKTRGQQVTLSCSPISGHRSVSWYQQTPGQGLQFLFEYFSETQRNKGNFPGRFSGRQFSNSRSEMNVSTLELGDSALYLCASSPGGGTEAFFGQGTRLTVV.

The chain combines TRBV27 with TRBJ1-4; 9 bases map to TRBD1. The CDR3 runs 16 residues. Per the germline V gene, CDR1 is MNHEY and CDR2 is SMNVEV (reference sequence). V was clipped by 5 bases and J by 4 bases; unmatched bases: 8. The CDR3 nucleotides are TGTGCCAGCAGTCCAGGGGACAGGGCCTTTAATGAAAAACTGTTTTTT. Encoded protein: CASSPGDRAFNEKLFF.

The chain recombines TRBV5-1 with TRBJ2-6; D is perhaps TRBD2 (5 bases). The CDR3 has 16 amino acids. V was pared by 0 bases and J by 0 bases, with 7 bases between. In germline, CDR1 is SGHRS, CDR2 YFSETQ. The CDR3 DNA is TGCGCCAGCAGCTTGGACGGGAACTCTGGGGCCAACGTCCTGACTTTC. The encoded protein is CASSLDGNSGANVLTF.

The rearrangement joins TRBV9 to TRBJ2-1; 7 bases match TRBD2. The CDR3 sequence is 14 residues long. J was trimmed by 6 bases and V by 4 bases; bases with no gene match: 7. From germline, CDR1 is SGDLS and CDR2 YYNGEE. CDR3 coding DNA: TGTGCCAGCAGCCCGCCCCCGGGAGGCAATGAGCAGTTCTTC. It translates to CASSPPPGGNEQFF.